The next 11 T cell receptor beta chains were all read from a single sample in a study of cytomegalovirus exposure and HLA in healthy donors. Use of 60 Vbeta and 13 Jbeta primers characterized the PCR. Here immunoSEQ multiplex PCR was the method, and the copy in TCRdb shows in-frame clones only, minus some. The table shows roughly 100,000 clones, with 70% to 80% occurring only once. Material: PBMCs. The receptors come from a woman in her forties in good health and CMV-seronegative.

This chain joins TRBV10-3 and TRBJ2-7; a weak D match, TRBD1 (6 bases). Germline CDR1 reads ENHRY; CDR2 reads SYGVKD. The CDR3 has 13 amino acids. V lost 3 bases, J lost 0 bases, and 6 bases lay in between. CDR3 nucleotides: TGTGCCATCAGTGACAGGGGCTCCTACGAGCAGTACTTC. Translated, it gives CAISDRGSYEQYF.

This clone was seen once. This rearrangement joins TRBV28 to TRBJ2-2; D not resolved. Trimming shortened V by 2 bases and J by 6 bases, and 10 bases separated the two germline ends. The CDR3 extends over 14 amino acids. Germline CDR1 reads MDHEN; CDR2 reads SYDVKM. DNA for the CDR3: TGTGCCAGCAGTTTAAGCGACGCGCCCGGGGAGCTGTTTTTT. This codes for CASSLSDAPGELFF.

This chain uses TRBV9 with TRBJ1-4; 8 nucleotides agree with TRBD1. The CDR3 spans 14 residues. V trimming: 4 bases; J trimming: 8 bases; junction bases outside the gene matches: 7. Germline V gene lookup returns CDR1 SGDLS and CDR2 YYNGEE. The CDR3 loop is CASSPRTGQEKLFF. CDR3 nucleotide sequence: TGTGCCAGCAGCCCACGGACAGGGCAGGAAAAACTGTTTTTT.

In DNA, the CDR3 is TGTGCCAGCAGCTTGGGGGGGGGTGGCTACACCTTC. Translated, it gives CASSLGGGGYTF. The chain has TRBV5-6 and TRBJ1-2, with a tentative D call TRBD1 (5 bases). This CDR3 is 12 amino acids long. V was shortened by 0 bases and J by 7 bases, with 7 bases between the two germline ends. Germline V gives CDR1 SGHDT, CDR2 YYEEEE.

The chain combines TRBV4-3 with TRBJ1-6; D remains ambiguous. The V end lost 8 bases, the J end lost 5 bases, and 10 bases lay between the germline ends. The CDR3 extends over 13 amino acids. In germline, CDR1 is LGHNA, CDR2 YSLEER. CDR3 amino acids: CASARENNSPLHF. CDR3 coding DNA: TGCGCCAGCGCCCGGGAGAATAATTCACCCCTCCACTTT.

The rearrangement uses TRBV4-3 and TRBJ1-2; tentatively, D is TRBD1 (6 bases). The CDR3 runs to 15 residues. Germline V gene data show CDR1 as LGHNA and CDR2 as YSLEER. V was shortened by 1 base and J by 7 bases, with 16 bases between the two germline ends. The CDR3 here is CASSQAGGGPGGYTF. The CDR3 region has the DNA TGCGCCAGCAGCCAAGCTGGGGGGGGCCCAGGTGGCTACACCTTC.

The chain links TRBV7-2 to TRBJ1-6; TRBD1 matches 8 bases. The CDR3 is 15 amino acids. J lost 9 bases, V lost 5 bases, and 9 bases had no gene match. From germline, CDR1 is SGHTA and CDR2 FQGNSA. CDR3 protein: CASSRKGQGGSPLHF. The CDR3 coding sequence is TGTGCCAGCAGCCGGAAAGGACAGGGTGGTTCACCCCTCCACTTT.

The chain employs TRBV7-9 and TRBJ2-5; TRBD2 agrees at 16 bases. The CDR3 has 18 residues. V lost 2 bases to trimming and J lost 1 base; unmatched junction nucleotides: 4. CDR1 and CDR2 from the germline V gene are SEHNR and FQNEAQ (reference sequence). The DNA for the CDR3 is TGTGCCAGCAGCTTACCGGGACTAGCGGGAGGGATCCAAGAGACCCAGTACTTC. As protein: CASSLPGLAGGIQETQYF.

With regard to this clone: The germline gene is not matched at one end of the junction; a read error may be the cause. The chain uses TRBV11-2 and TRBJ2-5, with TRBD1 matching over 8 bases. CDR1 and CDR2 from the germline V gene are SGHAT and FQNNGV. The CDR3 is 11 amino acids. The DNA for the CDR3 is TGTGCCAGCAGCTTAGGCAGGACAGGGAACTTC. Translation: CASSLGRTGNF.

The chain couples TRBV19 to TRBJ2-7, with a possible D match to TRBD2 (5 bases). The germline V and J ends were trimmed by 1 base and 0 bases, with 10 bases remaining between them. The CDR3 is made up of 15 amino acids. Germline V gives CDR1 LNHDA, CDR2 SQIVND (reference sequence). CDR3 protein: CASSIGRGTSYEQYF. In DNA, the CDR3 is TGTGCCAGTAGTATAGGCCGGGGAACCTCCTACGAGCAGTACTTC.

J is TRBJ1-4 and V is TRBV7-9; tentatively, D is TRBD1 (6 bases). Germline CDR1 is SEHNR and CDR2 is FQNEAQ (reference sequence). The CDR3 contains 14 residues. Trimming stripped 5 bases from V and 8 bases from J, with 15 bases between. This CDR3 is CASSRRGSGEKLFF. The CDR3 DNA reads as TGTGCCAGCAGCCGCAGGGGCAGTGGGGAAAAACTGTTTTTT.